The rows below give T cell receptor beta chains drawn from one sample of a study of blood T cell repertoires in COVID-19. Measured with immunoSEQ multiplex PCR; TCRdb has only the in-frame clones, and not every one. The sample lists roughly 30,000 clones; 80% to 85% were seen once. Sequencing used peripheral blood. Receptors originate from an older man with active COVID-19. Both conserved end residues are part of each CDR3.

>TRBJ2-1|TRBV5-1
CASSFFETSGGANEQFF
>TRBJ2-7|TRBV19
CASSKERGYEQYF
>TRBJ1-2|TRBV3-1/TRBV3-2
CASSQDNRGFGYTF
>TRBJ1-2|TRBV6-1
CASSERQDPTYGYTF
>TRBJ1-5|TRBV3-1/TRBV3-2
CASSQSKRSGDQPQHF
>TRBJ1-4|TRBV4-1
CASSQGDRGVEKLFF
>TRBJ1-2|TRBV6-5
CASRPTGDADYGYTF
>TRBJ2-7|TRBV11-2
CASSLFRAGRSYEQYF
>TRBJ1-2|TRBV6-6
CASTSTGTGYTF
>TRBJ1-5|TRBV6-5
CASRETGGGQPQHF
>TRBJ1-5|TRBV19
CASSLPGQNQPQHF
>TRBJ2-5|TRBV5-5
CASSLGLAGNQETQYF
>TRBJ2-4|TRBV27
CASSSRRLAKNIQYF
>TRBJ1-2|TRBV30
CAWSQGPNYGYTF
>TRBJ2-1|TRBV2
CASSEVVGARYNEQFF
>TRBJ2-5|TRBV9
CASSQGRETQYF
>TRBJ1-6|TRBV2
CASSVQRTGSPLHF
>TRBJ1-2|TRBV12-3/TRBV12-4
CASSYQATGYTF
>TRBJ2-3|TRBV3-1/TRBV3-2
CASSTHSGTDTQYF
>TRBJ2-2|TRBV5-5
CASSLGQGNTGELFF
>TRBJ1-2|TRBV6-5
CASSYGAVGVYGYTF
>TRBJ1-2|TRBV28
CASNRPVIWSYTF
>TRBJ1-1|TRBV5-6
CASSLAGARSFSF
>TRBJ1-6|TRBV6-6
CASSYYDRGNSPLHF
>TRBJ1-3|TRBV29-1
CSVGMGGGNTIYF
>TRBJ2-1|TRBV29-1
CSAGAGAIYNEQFF
>TRBJ1-6|TRBV3-1/TRBV3-2
CASRIRGLDNSPLHF
>TRBJ2-3|TRBV9
CASSALAGIPTDTQYF
>TRBJ1-1|TRBV14
CASSQKYRNIIAEAFF
>TRBJ1-5|TRBV5-1
CASRDTGVPNQPQHF
>TRBJ2-5|TRBV5-4
CASSLKMAGGRETQYF
>TRBJ2-1|TRBV11-2
CASSRGGPYNEQFF
>TRBJ2-5|TRBV4-2
CASSQASTNQETQYF
>TRBJ2-5|TRBV2
CASSLRETQYF
>TRBJ1-1|TRBV11-2
CASSLERGTAFF
>TRBJ2-1|TRBV11-2
CASSSAGLAGVGEQFF
>TRBJ1-2|TRBV21-1
CASSKVPLTGNYGYTF
>TRBJ2-3|TRBV6-4
CASSERVADTQYF
>TRBJ2-5|TRBV7-2
CASSLDGGTVGETQYF
>TRBJ2-2|TRBV10-3
CAISTGQGETGELFF